This T cell receptor (beta chain) was recorded in a study of T cells after yellow fever vaccination. For the study at large: Preparing low-cell-number fractions relied on SMART-Seq v4 Ultra Low Input.

This clonotype was detected ten times or more. TCRdb processed the 5' RACE reads anew with MiXCR; each CDR3 protein has one entry. Counted here are approximately 32,000 distinct CDR3 sequences, 6.5% to 8% occurring once; the ten biggest clones make up under 25%. The CDR3 is 14 amino acids. Trimming removed 4 bases from V and 7 bases from J, with 14 bases in between. Findings and caveats of the study: The booster response re-showed most primary clones: approximately 97% CD4, almost 90% CD8. Peaking faster, on day 5 versus 15, the secondary response was nonetheless weaker.

This specimen was PBMCs, either bulk or a sorted T-cell subset (CD4+, CD8+, memory, or dextramer-sorted; not recorded which), taken on the day of the first yellow fever vaccination. This receptor was obtained from a man aged 18 to 29 who received the YFV17D yellow fever vaccine. The V and J genes are TRBV12-3 or TRBV12-4 and TRBJ2-1, with D perhaps matching TRBD1 or TRBD2 (6 bases each). The CDR3 sequence is CASSSRGGGNEQFF. The CDR3 DNA follows: TGTGCCAGCAGTTCCCGAGGAGGGGGGAATGAGCAGTTCTTC.